The 10 T cell receptor beta chains in this list originate from one sample, sequenced in a study of tumor-infiltrating T cells and Merkel cell polyomavirus. Study at large: The T cells studied were CD8+ and recognized the Merkel cell polyomavirus KLL epitope.

Immunohistochemistry showed robust Merkel cell polyomavirus Large T antigen staining in every patient's tumor. Here immunoSEQ multiplex PCR was the method, and the copy in TCRdb shows in-frame clones only, minus some. The repertoire holds approximately 2,000 clones, with approximately 98% as singletons. Input material: lymph node tissue. The source is a man aged 65-85 years with Merkel cell carcinoma.

The chain recombines TRBV5-5 with TRBJ1-5; TRBD1 matches 9 bases. Germline V gene sequence: CDR1 SGHKS, CDR2 YYEKEE (reference sequence). The CDR3 extends over 14 amino acids. V dropped 3 bases and J dropped 4; count of bases not matched to a gene: 2. The CDR3 DNA follows: TGTGCCAGCAGCTGGGGACAGGGTAATCAGCCCCAGCATTTT. This encodes CASSWGQGNQPQHF.

The CDR3 sequence is CASSWGDAGGPGEQFF. The DNA for the CDR3 is TGTGCCAGCAGCTGGGGGGATGCGGGAGGGCCCGGTGAGCAGTTCTTC. The rearrangement uses TRBV7-6 and TRBJ2-1; 9 bases line up with TRBD2. J lost 9 bases, V lost 4 bases, and 13 bases had no gene match. Looked up from germline, CDR1 is SGHVS and CDR2 is FNYEAQ. This CDR3 is 16 amino acids long.

This chain uses TRBV5-1 with TRBJ2-2; perhaps TRBD2 as D (5 bases). The CDR3 length is 15 residues. V lost 0 bases and J lost 4, with 10 bases in between. CDR1 SGHRS and CDR2 YFSETQ come from the germline V gene. The CDR3 DNA reads as TGCGCCAGCAGCTTGGACGAGGGAAGCACCGGGGAGCTGTTTTTT. It specifies CASSLDEGSTGELFF.

V is TRBV7-3 and J is TRBJ2-5; a possible D gene is TRBD2 (6 bases). V gave up 3 bases and J gave up 7 bases, with 9 bases separating them. This CDR3 comprises 12 residues. Germline-derived CDR1 and CDR2 are SGHTA and FQGTGA. CDR3 nucleotides: TGTGCCAGCAGCTTGCAGGGAGGGACCCAGTACTTC. The encoded protein is CASSLQGGTQYF.

This clone was recorded once. This chain uses TRBV18 with TRBJ2-5; D may be TRBD1 (5 bases). This CDR3 comprises 13 residues. CDR1 and CDR2 (germline): KGHSH, LQKENI. V was cut by 5 bases and J by 5 bases, with 12 bases left in between. CDR3 nucleotides: TGTGCCAGCTCATCCGGACACCGGGAGACCCAGTACTTC. This translates into CASSSGHRETQYF. The full variable domain, in which reference TRBV18 and TRBJ2-5 provide the parts outside the CDR3, is NAGVMQNPRHLVRRRGQEARLRCSPMKGHSHVYWYRQLPEEGLKFMVYLQKENIIDESGMPKERFSAEFPKEGPSILRIQQVVRGDSAAYFCASSSGHRETQYFGPGTRLLVL.

The chain combines TRBV28 with TRBJ1-5, with D perhaps TRBD1 (5 bases). This CDR3 is built from 17 residues. Trimming removed 2 bases from V and 2 bases from J, with 16 bases in between. Germline V gene lookup returns CDR1 MDHEN and CDR2 SYDVKM. The DNA of the CDR3 is TGTGCCAGCAGTTTAGGATTTCAGGGTTATGGCAATCAGCCCCAGCATTTT. It is translated as CASSLGFQGYGNQPQHF. Together with reference TRBV28 and TRBJ1-5, the CDR3 gives the full variable domain: DVKVTQSSRYLVKRTGEKVFLECVQDMDHENMFWYRQDPGLGLRLIYFSYDVKMKEKGDIPEGYSVSREKKERFSLILESASTNQTSMYLCASSLGFQGYGNQPQHFGDGTRLSIL.

Regarding this clone: One junction end does not reproduce the germline sequence, and a read error may be involved. The chain couples TRBV7-3 to TRBJ2-6, with a possible D match to TRBD1 (5 bases). The CDR3 contains 13 residues. Germline V gene data show CDR1 as SGHTA and CDR2 as FQGTGA. Written as DNA, the CDR3 is TGTGCCAGCAGGGGCTCTGGGGCCAACGTCCTGATTTTC. Its protein product is CASRGSGANVLIF.

The V call is TRBV5-1, the J call TRBJ1-1; D possibly corresponds to TRBD1 (5 bases). The CDR3 totals 16 residues. The V end lost 1 base, the J end lost 3 bases, and 16 bases lay between the germline ends. The germline V gene encodes CDR1 SGHRS and CDR2 YFSETQ. The CDR3 reads CASSLQGLSSDTEAFF. The CDR3 DNA reads as TGCGCCAGCAGCTTGCAGGGCCTGAGTTCGGACACTGAAGCTTTCTTT.

The CDR3 loop is CASSLITSIPSEQFF. Here the CDR3 DNA reads TGCGCCAGCAGCCTGATTACCTCAATCCCTAGTGAGCAGTTCTTC. V usage is TRBV5-1 and J usage is TRBJ2-1, with D hard to call. Germline CDR1 reads SGHRS; CDR2 reads YFSETQ. This CDR3 has 15 residues. With 4 bases removed from V and 9 bases from J, the gap between germline ends came to 20 bases.

The rearrangement uses TRBV6-4 and TRBJ2-3; no definite D call. V lost 0 bases and J 10 bases, leaving 11 bases between the germline ends. The CDR3 totals 13 residues. Germline lookup yields CDR1 MRHNA and CDR2 SNTAGT. The DNA of the CDR3 is TGTGCCAGCAGTGACTCGAACCTAGAGGCGCAGTATTTT. It is translated as CASSDSNLEAQYF.